The T cell receptor (beta chain) described here comes from a study of human T cells and chemical hapten exposure. Each CDR3 protein gets one entry after TCRdb re-called the RACE reads with MiXCR. The sample lists roughly 380,000 distinct CDR3 sequences; more than 4.5% were seen once. Per germline, CDR1 MDHEN and CDR2 SYDVKM. The CDR3 consists of 15 residues. Losses at the gene ends were 2 bases for V and 8 bases for J; bases not matched to a gene: 3. The time point denotes: pre-sensitization, week 0. Indicated treatment: therapeutic diphenylcyclopropenone sensitization with weekly scalp DPC. This clonotype was found many times.

This sequence joins TRBV28 and TRBJ1-4; 12 nucleotides agree with TRBD1. Sequencing was performed on whole blood, taken in connection with sensitization to the hapten diphenylcyclopropenone (DPC). The TCR comes from a woman between 50 and 59 years old with alopecia areata. Some clones in this sample may be carry-over from other donors' samples. The DNA of the CDR3 is TGTGCCAGCAGTTTAGGGGGGACAGGGGGCGAAAAACTGTTTTTT. This translates into CASSLGGTGGEKLFF.